This T cell receptor beta chain is drawn from a study of PD-1 blockade in mismatch repair-deficient tumors. Libraries were prepared by immunoSEQ multiplex PCR; TCRdb keeps only in-frame clonotypes and omits some of them. The table includes 50,000 or so clones, 65% to 85% detected once. The CDR3 sequence is 15 residues long. V gave up 0 bases and J gave up 1 base, with 6 bases separating them. Per the germline V gene, CDR1 is LNHDA and CDR2 is SQIVND (reference sequence). The gene calls are TRBV19 and TRBJ2-2; D unclear. This TCR was recovered from an adult with mismatch repair-deficient cancer. This material consisted of peripheral blood, taken 20 weeks after starting pembrolizumab. The DNA for the CDR3 is TGTGCCAGTAGTATAGATCTGGGGAACACCGGGGAGCTGTTTTTT. This encodes CASSIDLGNTGELFF.